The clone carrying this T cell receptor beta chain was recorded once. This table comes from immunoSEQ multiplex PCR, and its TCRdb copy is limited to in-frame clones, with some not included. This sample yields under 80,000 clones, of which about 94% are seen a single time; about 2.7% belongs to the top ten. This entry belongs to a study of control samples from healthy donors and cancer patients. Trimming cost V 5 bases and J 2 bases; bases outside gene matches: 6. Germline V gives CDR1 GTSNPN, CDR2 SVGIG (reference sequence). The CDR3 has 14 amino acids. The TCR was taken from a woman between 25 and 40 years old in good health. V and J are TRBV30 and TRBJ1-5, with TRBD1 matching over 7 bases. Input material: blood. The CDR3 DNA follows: TGTGCCTGGGACACAGGGGCACGCAATCAGCCCCAGCATTTT. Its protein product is CAWDTGARNQPQHF.